The 24 T cell receptor beta chains presented below share a single source sample, sequenced in a study of shared clonotypes between healthy human individuals. Sequencing was performed with immunoSEQ multiplex PCR; in TCRdb, only in-frame clones are kept and a portion is missing. The repertoire holds 2,100,000 or so clones, with 95% as singletons. Sequencing was done on a sample of naive CD4+ T cells sorted from blood. Documented subset: CD45RA+ positively selected. The source is a man younger than 35 in good health.

A word on this clone: In the same sample, other DNA sequences code for this CDR3. The V call is TRBV6-5, the J call TRBJ2-1; 10 nucleotides line up with TRBD2. The CDR3 runs to 15 residues. Germline V lookup: CDR1 MNHEY, CDR2 SVGAGI. The trim removed 6 bases at V and 7 bases at J, leaving 9 bases unmatched. CDR3: CASSPGLAALNEQFF. CDR3 sequence (DNA): TGTGCCAGCAGCCCCGGACTAGCGGCCCTGAATGAGCAGTTCTTC.

This chain connects TRBV6-5 to TRBJ1-1, with 9 bases lining up with TRBD1. Unmatched junction bases numbered 4, after V lost 6 bases and J lost 5 bases. CDR3 length: 13 residues. CDR1 MNHEY and CDR2 SVGAGI come from the germline V gene. The CDR3 coding sequence is TGTGCCAGCAGGGGACAGGGTCAAACTGAAGCTTTCTTT. Its protein product is CASRGQGQTEAFF.

The CDR3: CASSLTPVPGELFF. The DNA of the CDR3 is TGTGCCAGCAGCCTGACTCCCGTTCCCGGGGAGCTGTTTTTT. This chain joins TRBV2 and TRBJ2-2; D gene uncertain. The germline gives CDR1 SNHLY, CDR2 FYNNEI. The CDR3 consists of 14 residues. The ends were cut back, 6 bases at V and 6 bases at J, with 14 bases in the middle.

The chain is built from TRBV28 and TRBJ1-6; TRBD1 agrees at 9 bases. Germline V CDR1 and CDR2: MDHEN, SYDVKM. With V trimmed by 10 bases and J by 7 bases, 8 bases remained unmatched. The CDR3 runs to 14 residues. The CDR3 spells CATTGGGSNSPLHF. The CDR3, as DNA: TGTGCCACCACAGGGGGCGGTTCCAATTCACCCCTCCACTTT.

The V and J genes are TRBV19 and TRBJ1-5; the match to TRBD1 covers 9 bases. Germline CDR1 LNHDA, CDR2 SQIVND (reference sequence). V trimming: 5 bases; J trimming: 1 base; junction bases outside the gene matches: 6. CDR3 length: 16 amino acids. The CDR3 nucleotides are TGTGCCAGTAGTTTACAGGGGGCTAGGAGCAATCAGCCCCAGCATTTT. As protein: CASSLQGARSNQPQHF.

The V call is TRBV28, the J call TRBJ1-5, with 7 nucleotides matching TRBD1. Germline CDR1 MDHEN, CDR2 SYDVKM. CDR3 length: 15 residues. V shed 8 bases, J shed 6 bases, and the junction held 13 bases outside the gene matches. The CDR3, as DNA: TGTGCCAGCCTTTTGGCTGACAGGGAAGCTCAGCCCCAGCATTTT. Its protein is CASLLADREAQPQHF.

Regarding this clone: The sample holds other DNA sequences that translate to the same CDR3. The chain employs TRBV28 and TRBJ1-2, with TRBD1 matching 8 bases. The CDR3 contains 14 residues. Germline loops: CDR1 MDHEN, CDR2 SYDVKM. V shed 5 bases, J shed 4 bases, and the junction held 6 bases outside the gene matches. Written as DNA, the CDR3 is TGTGCCAGCAGTGCAGGGGGCGCGGGCTATGGCTACACCTTC. This codes for CASSAGGAGYGYTF.

The chain has TRBV6-4 and TRBJ2-5; D call uncertain. The CDR3 runs to 18 residues. The V gene's germline CDR1 is MRHNA and CDR2 SNTAGT. Trimming took off 2 bases at V and 6 bases at J, with 25 bases between the two ends. The CDR3 reads CASSDLLRHPLACQTQYF. The CDR3 DNA sequence: TGTGCCAGCAGTGACCTGCTTCGGCATCCCCTCGCGTGTCAGACCCAGTACTTC.

The rearrangement joins TRBV15 to TRBJ2-1; D ambiguous. This CDR3 has 16 residues. Germline lookup yields CDR1 LNHNV and CDR2 YYDKDF (reference sequence). The germline V and J ends were trimmed by 2 bases and 0 bases, with 11 bases remaining between them. The CDR3 bases are TGTGCCACCAGCAGATGGGATCCAAACTCCTACAATGAGCAGTTCTTC. It codes for CATSRWDPNSYNEQFF.

This chain connects TRBV7-3 to TRBJ1-1, with no clear D. CDR1 and CDR2 from the germline V gene are SGHTA and FQGTGA. The CDR3 runs 13 residues. Trimming pared 6 bases from V and 2 bases from J, leaving 10 bases between. Written as DNA, the CDR3 is TGTGCCAGCAGTGGACCGGGAAACACTGAAGCTTTCTTT. Protein: CASSGPGNTEAFF.

Regarding this clone: In the same sample, other DNA sequences code for this CDR3. The chain joins TRBV5-1 to TRBJ2-7, with a tentative D call TRBD1 (6 bases). The V gene's germline CDR1 is SGHRS and CDR2 YFSETQ. The CDR3 spans 15 residues. V lost 0 bases and J lost 0, with 10 bases in between. CDR3 residues: CASSLGTVSSYEQYF. The CDR3 coding sequence is TGCGCCAGCAGCTTGGGGACAGTAAGCTCCTACGAGCAGTACTTC.

This chain uses TRBV5-1 with TRBJ2-7; the match to TRBD2 covers 7 bases. CDR1 is SGHRS, CDR2 YFSETQ, per germline. The CDR3 runs to 14 residues. Trimming at V came to 2 bases and at J to 7 bases, leaving 9 bases not matched to a gene. CDR3 nucleotide sequence: TGCGCCAGCAGCTTACTTCTAGCGGACTGGGAGCAGTACTTC. Amino acid sequence: CASSLLLADWEQYF.

This chain uses TRBV5-6 with TRBJ1-1, with 7 positions matching TRBD1. Trimming removed 0 bases from V and 4 bases from J; junction bases left unmatched: 3. The CDR3 has 14 amino acids. The germline V gene has CDR1 SGHDT and CDR2 YYEEEE. The CDR3 sequence: CASSLASGGTEAFF. CDR3 DNA: TGTGCCAGCAGCTTGGCCTCAGGGGGCACTGAAGCTTTCTTT.

This clone occurred once. V gene TRBV7-9 combines with J gene TRBJ1-3; TRBD1 might be the D (5 bases). There are 14 residues in the CDR3. The germline V and J ends were trimmed by 1 base and 3 bases, with 7 bases remaining between them. Looked up from germline, CDR1 is SEHNR and CDR2 is FQNEAQ (reference sequence). In nucleotides, the CDR3 is TGTGCCAGCAGCTTAGAGGGGCATGGAAACACCATATATTTT. It is translated as CASSLEGHGNTIYF. The entire variable domain, with the rest obtained from reference TRBV7-9 and TRBJ1-3, is as follows: DTGVSQNPRHKITKRGQNVTFRCDPISEHNRLYWYRQTLGQGPEFLTYFQNEAQLEKSRLLSDRFSAERPKGSFSTLEIQRTEQGDSAMYLCASSLEGHGNTIYFGEGSWLTVV.

This chain connects TRBV7-2 to TRBJ2-1; 8 nucleotides line up with TRBD1. CDR3 size: 15 residues. The V gene's germline CDR1 is SGHTA and CDR2 FQGNSA. V gave up 8 bases and J gave up 4 bases; unmatched junction bases: 10. The CDR3 loop is CASLKGTGIYNEQFF. For the CDR3, the DNA is TGTGCCAGCTTAAAAGGGACAGGAATTTACAATGAGCAGTTCTTC.

V usage is TRBV5-4 and J usage is TRBJ2-4; 16 nucleotides match TRBD2. Trimming cost V 2 bases and J 2 bases; bases outside gene matches: 10. The CDR3 totals 20 residues. The germline CDR1 and CDR2 sequences are SGHNT and YYREEE (reference sequence). CDR3 nucleotide sequence: TGTGCCAGCAGCTTACCCGGGACTAGCGGGAGGGCCGTCCCCAAAAACATTCAGTACTTC. It specifies CASSLPGTSGRAVPKNIQYF.

The table lists this clone with a count of one. The chain links TRBV10-1 to TRBJ2-1, with no clear D. Germline lookup yields CDR1 WNHNN and CDR2 SYGVQD (reference sequence). The V end was cut by 2 bases, the J end by 7 bases, with 6 bases between. This CDR3 is 12 amino acids long. In nucleotides, the CDR3 is TGCGCCAGCAGTGAGCTGGGAAATGAGCAGTTCTTC. Translated: CASSELGNEQFF.

The rearrangement uses TRBV29-1 and TRBJ1-1; perhaps TRBD1 as D (5 bases). The V gene lost 4 bases and the J gene lost 1 base, with 13 bases spanning the gap. CDR1 and CDR2 from the germline V gene are SQVTM and ANQGSEA. CDR3 length equals 14 residues. CDR3 coding DNA: TGCAGCGTTGCGAGGGACGGAAAGAACACTGAAGCTTTCTTT. Its protein product is CSVARDGKNTEAFF.

Worth noting for this clone: At the DNA level, this CDR3 is encoded by other sequences in the same sample as well. CDR3 bases: TGCGCCAGCAGCTTGGACGGACAGTCCACAGATACGCAGTATTTT. Translation gives CASSLDGQSTDTQYF. The chain uses TRBV5-1 and TRBJ2-3; D perhaps matches TRBD1 (6 bases). V lost 0 bases to trimming and J lost 2 bases, with 10 bases between them. The germline gives CDR1 SGHRS, CDR2 YFSETQ. The CDR3 has 15 residues. The whole variable domain, filled in from reference TRBV5-1 and TRBJ2-3, reads KAGVTQTPRYLIKTRGQQVTLSCSPISGHRSVSWYQQTPGQGLQFLFEYFSETQRNKGNFPGRFSGRQFSNSRSEMNVSTLELGDSALYLCASSLDGQSTDTQYFGPGTRLTVL.

This clone occurred once. The V gene is TRBV9, the J gene TRBJ2-5; 7 bases agree with TRBD2. Germline V gene lookup returns CDR1 SGDLS and CDR2 YYNGEE. The CDR3 is 14 amino acids. After removal of 1 base from V and 3 bases from J, the junction contained 3 bases not matched to a gene. This CDR3 is CASSVSGIKETQYF. Written as DNA, the CDR3 is TGTGCCAGCAGCGTAAGCGGGATTAAAGAGACCCAGTACTTC.

The chain combines TRBV30 with TRBJ1-1; D is ambiguous. CDR1 is GTSNPN, CDR2 SVGIG, per germline (reference sequence). With 0 bases removed from V and 4 bases from J, the gap between germline ends came to 12 bases. The CDR3 runs 14 residues. The CDR3 protein is CAWSVAPVSTEAFF. DNA of the CDR3: TGTGCCTGGAGTGTTGCTCCCGTTTCCACTGAAGCTTTCTTT. The full variable domain, its missing parts supplied by reference TRBV30 and TRBJ1-1, is SQTIHQWPATLVQPVGSPLSLECTVEGTSNPNLYWYRQAAGRGLQLLFYSVGIGQISSEVPQNLSASRPQDRQFILSSKKLLLSDSGFYLCAWSVAPVSTEAFFGQGTRLTVV.

The chain recombines TRBV7-8 with TRBJ2-7; D may be TRBD2 (6 bases). Germline V gene lookup returns CDR1 SGHVS and CDR2 FQNEAQ. The V gene lost 0 bases and the J gene lost 2 bases, with 14 bases spanning the gap. The CDR3 is 16 amino acids. CDR3 amino acids: CASSLAPGLITYEQYF. The CDR3 bases are TGTGCCAGCAGCTTAGCTCCGGGACTTATAACCTACGAGCAGTACTTC.

V and J are TRBV27 and TRBJ2-7, with D perhaps matching TRBD1 or TRBD2 (6 bases each). This CDR3 contains 14 residues. Trimming took off 2 bases at V and 7 bases at J, with 15 bases between the two ends. Germline CDR1 and CDR2: MNHEY and SMNVEV (reference sequence). The DNA for the CDR3 is TGTGCCAGCAGTTTAGTCGACAGGAGGGGGGAGCAGTACTTC. Translation: CASSLVDRRGEQYF.

The chain carries TRBV9 and TRBJ1-4; 7 bases are shared with TRBD1. Germline V gene data show CDR1 as SGDLS and CDR2 as YYNGEE. The V segment lost 4 bases and the J segment 7 bases; nucleotides outside the gene matches: 10. The CDR3 is 15 residues long. The CDR3 reads CASSKHDRVGEKLFF. CDR3 coding DNA: TGTGCCAGCAGCAAACACGACAGGGTGGGTGAAAAACTGTTTTTT.